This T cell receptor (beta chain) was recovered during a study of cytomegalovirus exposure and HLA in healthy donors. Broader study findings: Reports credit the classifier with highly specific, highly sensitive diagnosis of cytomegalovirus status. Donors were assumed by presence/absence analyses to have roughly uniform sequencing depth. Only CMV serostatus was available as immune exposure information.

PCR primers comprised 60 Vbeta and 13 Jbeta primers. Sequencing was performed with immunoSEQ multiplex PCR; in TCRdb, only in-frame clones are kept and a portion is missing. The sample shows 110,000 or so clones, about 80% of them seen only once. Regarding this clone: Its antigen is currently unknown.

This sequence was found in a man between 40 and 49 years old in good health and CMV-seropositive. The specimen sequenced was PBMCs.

The CDR3 loop reads CASSPPGGTSGSYNEQFF. CDR3 nucleotide sequence: TGTGCCAGCAGCCCCCCCGGGGGGACTAGCGGGAGTTACAATGAGCAGTTCTTC. V gene TRBV7-9 combines with J gene TRBJ2-1; TRBD2 matches at 14 bases. CDR1 is SEHNR and CDR2 is FQNEAQ in the germline V gene (reference sequence). The length of the CDR3 is 18 residues. V lost 5 bases and J lost 4; bases outside the gene matches: 10.